The clone carrying this T cell receptor beta chain has just a few counts. TCRdb re-derived calls from the 5' RACE reads in MiXCR, one entry per CDR3 protein. The repertoire holds about 82,000 distinct CDR3 sequences, about 5% seen once, with 7.5% to 8% in the top ten. The data are from a study of T cells of healthy individuals. V was clipped by 4 bases and J by 3 bases, with 10 bases between them. This CDR3 contains 15 residues. The germline V gene has CDR1 MDHEN and CDR2 SYDVKM. This sequence originates from a female donor in good health. J is TRBJ1-6 and V is TRBV28; a weak D match, TRBD1 (6 bases). The DNA for the CDR3 is TGTGCCAGCAGTTCAGCGGGACACTATAATTCACCCCTCCACTTT. As protein: CASSSAGHYNSPLHF.